One and the same sample provided the 3 T cell receptor beta chains below, sequenced in a study of blood T cell repertoires in COVID-19. Method: immunoSEQ multiplex PCR; TCRdb's copy keeps in-frame clones and lacks some. Here the sample spans 100,000 to 150,000 clones, 85% to 90% being singletons. The material sequenced was peripheral blood. The receptors shown here come from a man aged 80 or over with active or convalescent COVID-19.

The chain recombines TRBV7-2 with TRBJ1-1; 10 nucleotides match TRBD1. Germline CDR1 SGHTA, CDR2 FQGNSA. The J segment lost 1 base and the V segment lost 6 bases, leaving 5 bases of the junction unmatched. The CDR3 runs 15 residues. The DNA of the CDR3 is TGTGCCAGCAGGGGACAGGGGCGGGGGAACACTGAAGCTTTCTTT. Its protein product is CASRGQGRGNTEAFF.

In its sample, this clone was seen a few times. The chain links TRBV19 to TRBJ2-1; TRBD1 matches at 8 bases. CDR3 length equals 15 residues. V was pared by 4 bases and J by 3 bases, with 5 bases of the junction left unmatched. From germline, CDR1 is LNHDA and CDR2 SQIVND (reference sequence). The CDR3 loop is CASSTGQGNYNEQFF. For the CDR3, the DNA is TGTGCCAGTAGTACAGGACAGGGAAACTACAATGAGCAGTTCTTC. Full variable domain (rest looked up from reference TRBV19 and TRBJ2-1): DGGITQSPKYLFRKEGQNVTLSCEQNLNHDAMYWYRQDPGQGLRLIYYSQIVNDFQKGDIAEGYSVSREKKESFPLTVTSAQKNPTAFYLCASSTGQGNYNEQFFGPGTRLTVL.

The chain couples TRBV10-3 to TRBJ1-1; 7 bases match TRBD1. V trimming: 11 bases; J trimming: 3 bases; junction bases outside the gene matches: 9. The germline gives CDR1 ENHRY, CDR2 SYGVKD. The CDR3 runs 13 residues. The CDR3 DNA is TGTGCCGGAAGGGACAGAGAAGACACTGAAGCTTTCTTT. Its protein is CAGRDREDTEAFF.